Listed here are 19 T cell receptor beta chains from one sample, sequenced in a study of identical twins (TCRdb year 2016). Library method: 5' RACE. Sequencing relied on an Illumina HiSeq 2000. Using fastp at Q25 and MiXCR, TCRdb reprocessed the public reads and kept productive beta chains. Rows merge per CDR3 protein into single entries with the most common DNA and genes. The sample has 210,000 or so distinct CDR3 sequences on record, 6% to 9% of them singletons. The top ten hold about 1.9% of the sample. These sequences were also reported in another study, on yellow fever vaccine responses in identical twins.

Material for sequencing was memory (CD45RO+) T cells sorted from blood. The cell subset or site tag for this specimen amounts to: CD45RO+ enriched T cells. Receptors were obtained from a woman under 30 in good health.

V usage is TRBV20-1 and J usage is TRBJ1-5; D remains unclear. The CDR3 consists of 13 residues. The V end was cut by 6 bases, the J end by 2 bases, with 11 bases between. Germline CDR1 DFQATT, CDR2 SNEGSKA (reference sequence). The CDR3 is CSALGGGNQPQHF. CDR3 DNA: TGCAGTGCCCTCGGAGGAGGCAATCAGCCCCAGCATTTT.

This clonotype was counted ten times or more. The chain carries TRBV5-1 and TRBJ1-2; D is unresolved. Germline V gene lookup returns CDR1 SGHRS and CDR2 YFSETQ. This CDR3 spans 14 amino acids. Trimming cost V 2 bases and J 4 bases, with 12 bases left between them. CDR3 sequence reads: CASSLGKGIYGYTF. Written as DNA, the CDR3 is TGCGCCAGCAGCTTAGGAAAGGGAATCTATGGCTACACCTTC.

This chain joins TRBV29-1 and TRBJ1-2, with D possibly TRBD1 on 6 matching bases. This CDR3 contains 15 residues. CDR1 and CDR2 (germline): SQVTM, ANQGSEA. The germline V and J ends were trimmed by 0 bases and 2 bases, with 13 bases remaining between them. CDR3 sequence reads: CSVEDRGLGNYGYTF. The CDR3 DNA sequence: TGCAGCGTTGAAGACAGGGGCCTGGGGAACTATGGCTACACCTTC.

V and J are TRBV15 and TRBJ2-2; TRBD1 matches 11 bases. With V trimmed by 0 bases and J by 5 bases, 8 bases remained unmatched. In germline, CDR1 is LNHNV, CDR2 YYDKDF (reference sequence). The CDR3 is 18 amino acids. This chain's CDR3 is CATSRDPPGTGGTGELFF. CDR3 nucleotides: TGTGCCACCAGCAGAGACCCACCTGGGACAGGGGGAACCGGGGAGCTGTTTTTT.

This clonotype came up many times. The CDR3 loop is CASSQNGAGGNEQFF. CDR3 DNA: TGCGCCAGCAGCCAGAATGGAGCGGGAGGCAATGAGCAGTTCTTC. The V gene is TRBV4-3, the J gene TRBJ2-1; 9 bases are shared with TRBD2. Germline CDR1 LGHNA, CDR2 YSLEER. Trimming removed 3 bases from V and 6 bases from J; junction bases left unmatched: 6. This CDR3 comprises 15 residues.

This clonotype is medium-sized within its sample. The V gene is TRBV24-1, the J gene TRBJ2-2, with D tentatively TRBD1 (6 bases). Trimming cost V 9 bases and J 3 bases, with 10 bases left between them. Per the germline V gene, CDR1 is KGHDR and CDR2 is SFDVKD. The CDR3 loop spans 13 amino acids. CDR3 in amino acids: CATGTLYTGELFF. The CDR3 nucleotides are TGTGCCACCGGGACACTATACACCGGGGAGCTGTTTTTT.

This clonotype was observed many times. CDR3 amino acids: CASSQGTAKGETQYF. The CDR3 bases are TGTGCCAGCAGCCAAGGGACCGCTAAAGGAGAGACCCAGTACTTC. The gene calls are TRBV3-1 and TRBJ2-5; no firm D call. Germline CDR1 is LGHDT and CDR2 is YNNKEL (reference sequence). The V gene lost 1 base and the J gene lost 4 bases, with 13 bases spanning the gap. CDR3 length equals 15 residues.

This clonotype was recorded a few times. The chain joins TRBV6-1 to TRBJ2-5, with 10 bases matching TRBD1. The CDR3 totals 14 residues. V was clipped by 6 bases and J by 5 bases; unmatched bases: 6. Germline V gene lookup returns CDR1 MNHNS and CDR2 SASEGT. CDR3 coding DNA: TGTGCCAGCAGGAAGACAGGGGGCAGTGAGACCCAGTACTTC. Its translation is CASRKTGGSETQYF.

At least ten counts were recorded for this clonotype. The chain has TRBV12-3 or TRBV12-4 and TRBJ1-2, with unresolved D. The CDR3 sequence is 15 residues long. The V end was cut by 5 bases, the J end by 1 base, with 14 bases between. The CDR3 sequence: CASSPKSQSNYGYTF. DNA of the CDR3: TGTGCCAGCAGTCCCAAGTCCCAGAGTAACTATGGCTACACCTTC.

V is TRBV2 and J is TRBJ1-1; D might be TRBD1 (5 bases). V lost 5 bases to trimming and J lost 8 bases, with 9 bases between them. The CDR3 is 11 amino acids. Per the germline V gene, CDR1 is SNHLY and CDR2 is FYNNEI. DNA of the CDR3: TGTGCCAGCAGTCAACAGGTGGAAGCTTTCTTT. Translating it yields CASSQQVEAFF.

This clonotype has at least ten counts. This rearrangement joins TRBV20-1 to TRBJ2-7, with TRBD2 matching 13 bases. Germline assignment: CDR1 DFQATT and CDR2 SNEGSKA (reference sequence). This CDR3 contains 16 residues. The trim removed 6 bases at V and 1 base at J, leaving 9 bases unmatched. CDR3 nucleotides: TGCAGTGCACGGACTAGCGGGAGACCACAGTCCTACGAGCAGTACTTC. This sequence encodes CSARTSGRPQSYEQYF.

The chain couples TRBV7-2 to TRBJ2-4; D possibly matches TRBD1 or TRBD2 (5 bases each). The CDR3 length is 14 residues. Germline-derived CDR1 and CDR2 are SGHTA and FQGNSA. V was clipped by 5 bases and J by 7 bases, with 15 bases between them. CDR3 sequence reads: CASSPVGALNIQYF. In DNA form, the CDR3 reads TGTGCCAGCAGCCCCGTCGGGGCGTTGAACATTCAGTACTTC.

This clonotype was recorded a few times. V is TRBV6-5 and J is TRBJ2-5; a possible D gene is TRBD2 (6 bases). In germline, CDR1 is MNHEY, CDR2 SVGAGI. The CDR3 consists of 15 residues. V was pared by 0 bases and J by 5 bases, with 13 bases between. The CDR3 sequence is CASSYSKDYSETQYF. The CDR3 coding sequence is TGTGCCAGCAGTTACTCCAAGGACTACTCGGAGACCCAGTACTTC.

This clonotype was counted many times. The rearrangement joins TRBV25-1 to TRBJ2-5, with TRBD2 identical over 10 bases. From germline, CDR1 is MGHDK and CDR2 SYGVNS. Trimming cost V 2 bases and J 5 bases; bases outside gene matches: 8. This CDR3 has 16 residues. CDR3: CASSEGLAAGWETQYF. The CDR3 nucleotides read TGTGCCAGCAGTGAAGGACTAGCGGCAGGATGGGAGACCCAGTACTTC.

Remarks on this clonotype: Its ends do not fully match the called genes, so a read error is possible. The chain recombines TRBV9 with TRBJ1-3; no reliable D call. CDR1 is SGDLS and CDR2 is YYNGEE in the germline V gene. The CDR3 has 18 residues. As DNA, the CDR3 is TGTGCCAGCAGCGTAGCCCCGTCATTCAGGAGGACTGGAAACACCATACATTTT. Translated, it gives CASSVAPSFRRTGNTIHF.

This clonotype was seen many times. This sequence joins TRBV25-1 and TRBJ2-1; unclear D gene. This CDR3 is built from 15 residues. Deletions cut 4 bases from V and 7 bases from J, with 17 bases between. Per the germline V gene, CDR1 is MGHDK and CDR2 is SYGVNS. The CDR3: CASSGMGIGLNEQFF. The CDR3 nucleotides read TGTGCCAGCAGTGGCATGGGTATCGGGCTTAATGAGCAGTTCTTC.

The table lists this clonotype with many counts. CDR3 amino acids: CASSSSGTSGRIKTQYF. In DNA form, the CDR3 reads TGTGCCAGCAGTTCCTCCGGGACTAGCGGGAGAATCAAGACCCAGTACTTC. The chain employs TRBV12-3 or TRBV12-4 and TRBJ2-5, with 14 bases matching TRBD2. The CDR3 consists of 17 residues. After removal of 4 bases from V and 6 bases from J, the junction contained 10 bases not matched to a gene.

This clonotype showed up just a few times. V and J are TRBV28 and TRBJ2-5, with a tentative D call TRBD1 (5 bases). Germline values: CDR1 MDHEN, CDR2 SYDVKM. The CDR3 runs to 15 residues. V was pared by 2 bases and J by 5 bases, with 15 bases between. The CDR3: CASSLPTGRAETQYF. CDR3 DNA sequence: TGTGCCAGCAGTTTACCGACGGGCAGGGCGGAGACCCAGTACTTC.

The table lists this clonotype with many counts. The V call is TRBV3-1, the J call TRBJ2-1; TRBD2 matches 8 bases. V shed 1 base and J 8 bases; nucleotides not matched to a gene: 7. This CDR3 comprises 15 residues. CDR1 is LGHDT and CDR2 is YNNKEL in the germline V gene (reference sequence). As DNA, the CDR3 is TGTGCCAGCAGCCAAGCCAGCGGGAGAGGGTATGAGCAGTTCTTC. Its protein is CASSQASGRGYEQFF.